Each of the 11 T cell receptor beta chains below was sequenced from the same sample in a study of blood T cell repertoires in COVID-19. Repertoires were generated with immunoSEQ multiplex PCR, while TCRdb's copy carries only in-frame clones and drops some. The sample lists about 48,000 clones; just over 90% were seen once. Sequenced: peripheral blood. These receptor sequences come from a man in his 70s with acute or convalescent COVID-19.

The V call is TRBV2, the J call TRBJ1-3; 7 nucleotides agree with TRBD1. Germline CDR1 and CDR2: SNHLY and FYNNEI. The CDR3 is 16 residues long. V lost 7 bases and J lost 0; bases outside the gene matches: 9. The CDR3 DNA sequence: TGTGCCAGCAATAAGGACAGGAACCTCTCTGGAAACACCATATATTTT. It encodes CASNKDRNLSGNTIYF.

In its sample, this clone was seen once. The rearrangement uses TRBV27 and TRBJ2-3, with 9 bases aligning to TRBD2. The CDR3 consists of 15 residues. Looked up from germline, CDR1 is MNHEY and CDR2 is SMNVEV (reference sequence). With V trimmed by 4 bases and J by 1 base, 3 bases remained unmatched. The CDR3 DNA sequence: TGTGCCAGCAGTTGGGCTAGCGGGGGCACAGATACGCAGTATTTT. Protein product: CASSWASGGTDTQYF.

This chain joins TRBV2 and TRBJ1-5; 9 bases are shared with TRBD1. The length of the CDR3 is 15 residues. Germline assignment: CDR1 SNHLY and CDR2 FYNNEI. The junction had 4 bases not matched to a gene; V was cut back by 6 bases and J by 1 base. CDR3 in DNA: TGTGCCAGCAGGGGGACAGGGCGAAGCAATCAGCCCCAGCATTTT. Protein sequence: CASRGTGRSNQPQHF. The full variable domain, rest sourced from reference TRBV2 and TRBJ1-5, is EPEVTQTPSHQVTQMGQEVILRCVPISNHLYFYWYRQILGQKVEFLVSFYNNEISEKSEIFDDQFSVERPDGSNFTLKIRSTKLEDSAMYFCASRGTGRSNQPQHFGDGTRLSIL.

V is TRBV27 and J is TRBJ1-6, with D tentatively TRBD1 (6 bases). The germline gives CDR1 MNHEY, CDR2 SMNVEV (reference sequence). Trimming removed 4 bases from V and 4 bases from J, with 11 bases in between. This CDR3 region has 15 residues. The CDR3 bases are TGTGCCAGCAGTTCTAGAGGGGGATATAATTCACCCCTCCACTTT. Protein sequence: CASSSRGGYNSPLHF.

The sample holds one count of this clone. This rearrangement joins TRBV19 to TRBJ1-5, with 8 nucleotides matching TRBD1. Germline-derived CDR1 and CDR2 are LNHDA and SQIVND (reference sequence). The CDR3 consists of 14 residues. After removal of 7 bases from V and 2 bases from J, the junction contained 4 bases not matched to a gene. CDR3 region: CASTGQGGNQPQHF. The CDR3 DNA follows: TGTGCCAGTACCGGACAGGGCGGCAATCAGCCCCAGCATTTT.

CDR3: CASSRQRRDEQFF. DNA for the CDR3: TGTGCCAGCAGTCGACAGAGGAGGGATGAGCAGTTCTTC. The gene calls are TRBV12-3 or TRBV12-4 and TRBJ2-1, with D possibly matching TRBD2 (6 bases). Trimming pared 5 bases from V and 8 bases from J, leaving 13 bases between. The CDR3 covers 13 residues.

The genes are TRBV18 and TRBJ1-5; D may be TRBD1 (6 bases). This CDR3 has 15 residues. Per the germline V gene, CDR1 is KGHSH and CDR2 is LQKENI. The germline V and J ends were trimmed by 6 bases and 3 bases, with 15 bases remaining between them. The chain's CDR3 is CASSSAPGANQPQHF. Here the CDR3 DNA reads TGTGCCAGCTCTTCTGCCCCAGGGGCCAATCAGCCCCAGCATTTT. Filled out from reference TRBV18 and TRBJ1-5, the complete variable domain reads NAGVMQNPRHLVRRRGQEARLRCSPMKGHSHVYWYRQLPEEGLKFMVYLQKENIIDESGMPKERFSAEFPKEGPSILRIQQVVRGDSAAYFCASSSAPGANQPQHFGDGTRLSIL.

This chain uses TRBV7-2 with TRBJ2-1, with 9 positions matching TRBD2. V was clipped by 6 bases and J by 1 base; unmatched bases: 4. The CDR3 spans 15 residues. Germline values: CDR1 SGHTA, CDR2 FQGNSA. The CDR3 loop reads CASRPTSGSYNEQFF. The CDR3 DNA sequence: TGTGCCAGCAGACCTACTAGCGGGTCCTACAATGAGCAGTTCTTC. The full variable domain, with the rest looked up from reference TRBV7-2 and TRBJ2-1, is GAGVSQSPSNKVTEKGKDVELRCDPISGHTALYWYRQSLGQGLEFLIYFQGNSAPDKSGLPSDRFSAERTGGSVSTLTIQRTQQEDSAVYLCASRPTSGSYNEQFFGPGTRLTVL.

The chain combines TRBV28 with TRBJ1-2; 7 bases match TRBD1. This CDR3 region has 14 residues. Germline CDR1 and CDR2: MDHEN and SYDVKM. V dropped 3 bases and J dropped 4; count of bases not matched to a gene: 5. The CDR3 DNA reads TGTGCCAGCAGTTTTCCCTACAGGGGCTATGGCTACACCTTC. Protein sequence: CASSFPYRGYGYTF.

V usage is TRBV7-6 and J usage is TRBJ2-3, with TRBD2 matching over 12 bases. V shed 0 bases, J shed 3 bases, and the junction held 1 base outside the gene matches. This CDR3 has 16 amino acids. Germline CDR1 SGHVS, CDR2 FNYEAQ. DNA for the CDR3: TGTGCCAGCAGCTTAGCGACTAGCGGGGGAACAGATACGCAGTATTTT. This sequence encodes CASSLATSGGTDTQYF. The whole variable domain, remainder taken from reference TRBV7-6 and TRBJ2-3, is GAGVSQSPRYKVTKRGQDVALRCDPISGHVSLYWYRQALGQGPEFLTYFNYEAQQDKSGLPNDRFSAERPEGSISTLTIQRTEQRDSAMYRCASSLATSGGTDTQYFGPGTRLTVL.

This sequence joins TRBV2 and TRBJ1-3, with 11 bases that match TRBD1. Losses at the gene ends were 6 bases for V and 0 bases for J; bases not matched to a gene: 1. Germline V gene data show CDR1 as SNHLY and CDR2 as FYNNEI. The CDR3 is 15 residues long. Here the CDR3 DNA reads TGTGCCAGCAGGGGACAGGGGGGCTCTGGAAACACCATATATTTT. This encodes CASRGQGGSGNTIYF.